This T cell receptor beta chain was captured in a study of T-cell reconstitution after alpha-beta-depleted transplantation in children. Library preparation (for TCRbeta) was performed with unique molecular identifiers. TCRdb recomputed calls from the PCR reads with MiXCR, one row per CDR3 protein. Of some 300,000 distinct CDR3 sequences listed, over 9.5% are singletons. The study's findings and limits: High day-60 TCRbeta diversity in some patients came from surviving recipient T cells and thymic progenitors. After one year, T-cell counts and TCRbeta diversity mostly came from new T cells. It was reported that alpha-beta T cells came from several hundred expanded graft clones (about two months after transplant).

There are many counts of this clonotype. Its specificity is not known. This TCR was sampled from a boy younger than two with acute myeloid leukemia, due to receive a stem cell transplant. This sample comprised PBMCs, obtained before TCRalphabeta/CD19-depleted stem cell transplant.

The CDR3 sequence: CSARGLLTEAFF. DNA for the CDR3: TGCAGTGCTAGAGGGTTGTTAACTGAAGCTTTCTTT. The genes are TRBV20-1 and TRBJ1-1, with D hard to call. The CDR3 totals 12 residues. V was trimmed by 1 base and J by 5 bases, leaving 8 bases between them. CDR1 and CDR2 (germline): DFQATT, SNEGSKA (reference sequence).